These 9 T cell receptor beta chains were sequenced from one sample in a study of T cells after yellow fever vaccination. TCRdb used MiXCR to reprocess the 5' RACE reads, holding one entry per CDR3 protein. The sample has 350,000 to 550,000 distinct CDR3 sequences, 18% seen once. The specimen was PBMCs, collected before the yellow fever booster vaccination. All receptors derive from a man in his late teens or twenties who received the YFV17D yellow fever vaccine.

Of note for this clonotype: Compared with germline, one end of the junction differs, possibly owing to a read error. The chain recombines TRBV7-9 with TRBJ2-1, with TRBD2 matching over 11 bases. CDR1 and CDR2 (germline): SEHNR, FQNEAQ (reference sequence). The CDR3 contains 15 residues. In DNA, the CDR3 is TGTGCCAGCAGCCTAGCGGGGGGCAATTACAATGAGCAGTTCTTC. Amino acids: CASSLAGGNYNEQFF.

The chain is built from TRBV7-9 and TRBJ2-5; TRBD1 agrees at 7 bases. The J segment lost 4 bases and the V segment lost 5 bases, leaving 10 bases of the junction unmatched. This CDR3 comprises 15 residues. Germline V gene lookup returns CDR1 SEHNR and CDR2 FQNEAQ (reference sequence). This CDR3 reads CASSTTTGARETQYF. The DNA of the CDR3 is TGTGCCAGCAGCACAACTACAGGGGCGCGAGAGACCCAGTACTTC.

A few counts support this clonotype. The rearrangement joins TRBV18 to TRBJ2-1; 7 positions agree with TRBD1. The CDR3 has 13 amino acids. Germline lookup yields CDR1 KGHSH and CDR2 LQKENI. The junction had 6 bases not matched to a gene; V was cut back by 6 bases and J by 7 bases. The CDR3 reads CASSGQNTNEQFF. DNA of the CDR3: TGTGCCAGCTCGGGACAGAATACGAATGAGCAGTTCTTC.

This clonotype has just a few counts. The rearrangement uses TRBV7-4 and TRBJ1-3, with no clear D. Looked up from germline, CDR1 is SGHVT and CDR2 is SQSDAQ. The V end lost 2 bases, the J end lost 4 bases, and 15 bases lay between the germline ends. The CDR3 has 16 residues. In nucleotides, the CDR3 is TGTGCCAGCAGCTTATTTCCCGCCTTCTCGGGAAACACCATATATTTT. Amino acid sequence: CASSLFPAFSGNTIYF.

CDR3 nucleotide sequence: TGCGCCAGCAGCCTCACCAGCGGGGGGACGGATGAGCAGTTCTTC. Protein: CASSLTSGGTDEQFF. The chain carries TRBV4-1 and TRBJ2-1; the match to TRBD2 covers 9 bases. V dropped 4 bases and J dropped 8; count of bases not matched to a gene: 9. Looked up from germline, CDR1 is MGHRA and CDR2 is YSYEKL. The CDR3 runs 15 residues.

The chain joins TRBV12-3 or TRBV12-4 to TRBJ1-5, with D maybe TRBD1 (5 bases). CDR3 length equals 16 residues. V shed 4 bases and J shed 1 base, with 14 bases lying between them. As DNA, the CDR3 is TGTGCCAGCAGTTCCCGGGCAGGGATAAGCAATCAGCCCCAGCATTTT. Amino acid sequence: CASSSRAGISNQPQHF.

This clonotype was seen more than once but under ten times. This chain links TRBV29-1 with TRBJ1-2; D is ambiguous. Trimming took off 1 base at V and 2 bases at J, with 14 bases between the two ends. The CDR3 loop spans 15 amino acids. Looked up from germline, CDR1 is SQVTM and CDR2 is ANQGSEA. As DNA, the CDR3 is TGCAGCGTTGAAGGCGGGAGGGCGGCCAACTATGGCTACACCTTC. Its translation: CSVEGGRAANYGYTF.

The chain has TRBV7-2 and TRBJ2-7; 8 bases match TRBD1. Germline CDR1 reads SGHTA; CDR2 reads FQGNSA. This CDR3 has 15 residues. V shed 6 bases and J 0 bases; nucleotides not matched to a gene: 7. The DNA for the CDR3 is TGTGCCAGCAGATCCGGACAGGGCTACTCCTACGAGCAGTACTTC. Its protein product is CASRSGQGYSYEQYF.

This chain connects TRBV6-2 or TRBV6-3 to TRBJ2-7; D unclear. The V end lost 4 bases, the J end lost 5 bases, and 18 bases lay between the germline ends. The germline V gene encodes CDR1 MNHEY and CDR2 SVGEGT. This CDR3 has 15 amino acids. This CDR3 reads CASSSTPPPFHEQYF. Here the CDR3 DNA reads TGTGCCAGCAGTTCTACCCCGCCACCTTTCCACGAGCAGTACTTC.